The 24 T cell receptor beta chains below were found in one sample sequenced in a study of blood T cell repertoires in COVID-19. The protocol was immunoSEQ multiplex PCR, while the TCRdb copy is restricted to in-frame clones and leaves out a portion. This sample has roughly 56,000 clones; 90% occur once, and the top ten carry about 13%. Sequencing was performed on peripheral blood. The origin of the receptors is a man aged 55 to 69 with active COVID-19.

The rearrangement links TRBV2 to TRBJ1-6; TRBD1 agrees at 7 bases. Germline V gives CDR1 SNHLY, CDR2 FYNNEI. CDR3 size: 16 residues. V trimming: 4 bases; J trimming: 9 bases; junction bases outside the gene matches: 12. CDR3 in amino acids: CASSGGAWDRSSPLHF. The CDR3 DNA is TGTGCCAGCAGTGGGGGGGCATGGGACAGAAGTTCACCCCTCCACTTT. Full variable domain (missing parts from reference TRBV2 and TRBJ1-6): EPEVTQTPSHQVTQMGQEVILRCVPISNHLYFYWYRQILGQKVEFLVSFYNNEISEKSEIFDDQFSVERPDGSNFTLKIRSTKLEDSAMYFCASSGGAWDRSSPLHFGNGTRLTVT.

The chain links TRBV27 to TRBJ2-2; D remains ambiguous. V shed 2 bases and J shed 4 bases, with 8 bases lying between them. There are 14 residues in the CDR3. The V gene's germline CDR1 is MNHEY and CDR2 SMNVEV (reference sequence). DNA of the CDR3: TGTGCCAGCAGTTTAGCCCCCGGCACCGGGGAGCTGTTTTTT. Protein sequence: CASSLAPGTGELFF.

This chain uses TRBV28 with TRBJ1-2; D is possibly TRBD1 (5 bases). The CDR3 spans 14 residues. Trimming removed 5 bases from V and 4 bases from J, with 14 bases in between. Germline V CDR1 and CDR2: MDHEN, SYDVKM. CDR3 region: CASSIKGSAYGYTF. CDR3 DNA: TGTGCCAGCAGTATAAAGGGGTCGGCCTATGGCTACACCTTC.

J is TRBJ2-5 and V is TRBV18; tentatively, D is TRBD2 (6 bases). CDR3 size: 13 residues. Germline CDR1 reads KGHSH; CDR2 reads LQKENI. Trimming shortened V by 3 bases and J by 5 bases, and 10 bases separated the two germline ends. The CDR3 nucleotides read TGTGCCAGCTCACCGGGCGGGACGGAGACCCAGTACTTC. Its translation: CASSPGGTETQYF.

This clone was recorded only once. This chain joins TRBV5-1 and TRBJ2-1; 9 positions agree with TRBD2. Per germline, CDR1 SGHRS and CDR2 YFSETQ. This CDR3 is built from 17 residues. The trim removed 0 bases at V and 1 base at J, leaving 5 bases unmatched. The DNA of the CDR3 is TGCGCCAGCAGCTTGGATAGCGGGAGTTCGTCCTACAATGAGCAGTTCTTC. Translated: CASSLDSGSSSYNEQFF.

This sequence joins TRBV19 and TRBJ2-7, with 8 bases that match TRBD1. V was pared by 8 bases and J by 4 bases, with 13 bases of the junction left unmatched. CDR1 and CDR2 from the germline V gene are LNHDA and SQIVND (reference sequence). The CDR3 runs 15 residues. The CDR3 region is CASGPTGTGSYEQYF. CDR3 DNA: TGTGCCAGTGGGCCTACAGGGACAGGTTCATACGAGCAGTACTTC.

The gene calls are TRBV18 and TRBJ1-4, with D possibly matching TRBD1 (6 bases). The CDR3 runs to 16 residues. The V gene lost 6 bases and the J gene lost 1 base, with 15 bases spanning the gap. Germline V gene lookup returns CDR1 KGHSH and CDR2 LQKENI. CDR3: CASSKDSLRTNEKLFF. The CDR3, as DNA: TGTGCCAGCTCCAAGGACAGTTTAAGAACTAATGAAAAACTGTTTTTT.

The J gene is TRBJ2-7, the V gene TRBV28, with D hard to call. Germline V lookup: CDR1 MDHEN, CDR2 SYDVKM. The CDR3 is made up of 11 amino acids. Trimming cost V 4 bases and J 3 bases, with 4 bases left between them. CDR3 sequence (DNA): TGTGCCAGCAGTTCCCACTACGAGCAGTACTTC. As protein: CASSSHYEQYF.

The chain is built from TRBV9 and TRBJ2-3; 7 bases map to TRBD1. The length of the CDR3 is 14 residues. Germline V lookup: CDR1 SGDLS, CDR2 YYNGEE. The ends lost 2 bases at V and 6 bases at J; junction bases unmatched: 6. The CDR3 reads CASSVSGTADTQYF. The CDR3 nucleotides are TGTGCCAGCAGCGTGTCCGGGACAGCCGATACGCAGTATTTT.

CDR3 bases: TGTGCCAACGGAGGGAGAACTGAAGCTTTCTTT. Translated, it gives CANGGRTEAFF. The chain links TRBV12-3 or TRBV12-4 to TRBJ1-1; D is unresolved. The CDR3 is 11 amino acids. Trimming took off 10 bases at V and 5 bases at J, with 11 bases between the two ends.

The genes are TRBV3-1 (or the pseudogene TRBV3-2) and TRBJ1-1; TRBD1 matches at 7 bases. CDR1 is LGHDT and CDR2 is YNNKEL in the germline V gene (reference sequence). V lost 8 bases to trimming and J lost 3 bases; unmatched junction nucleotides: 6. CDR3 length equals 13 residues. The CDR3 bases are TGTGCCAGCGGGACAGATCTTTACACTGAAGCTTTCTTT. Translation gives CASGTDLYTEAFF.

The chain couples TRBV21-1 to TRBJ2-1; TRBD2 reflects the table's D call only, with no check against the DNA. TRBV21-1 represents a pseudogene. The CDR3 length is 21 residues. In nucleotides, the CDR3 is TGTGCCAGCAGCAGGAGTAGTGACCAGGGGAGGGGGAGGTGCCCGTACAATGAGCAGTTCTTC. As protein: CASSRSSDQGRGRCPYNEQFF.

V gene TRBV7-9 combines with J gene TRBJ1-4, with 7 bases fitting TRBD1. Germline CDR1 SEHNR, CDR2 FQNEAQ (reference sequence). The ends lost 0 bases at V and 4 bases at J; junction bases unmatched: 2. The CDR3 sequence is 15 residues long. The CDR3 sequence is CASSLAGTDNEKLFF. CDR3 bases: TGTGCCAGCAGCTTAGCCGGGACAGATAATGAAAAACTGTTTTTT.

The CDR3 region is CASSRADGWRGYTF. The CDR3 DNA sequence: TGTGCCAGCAGCCGCGCTGACGGATGGAGGGGCTACACCTTC. This rearrangement joins TRBV7-2 to TRBJ1-2; no reliable D call. From germline, CDR1 is SGHTA and CDR2 FQGNSA. There are 14 residues in the CDR3. Trimming removed 5 bases from V and 8 bases from J, with 18 bases in between.

This chain joins TRBV28 and TRBJ1-5; 9 bases are shared with TRBD1. Germline V gene data show CDR1 as MDHEN and CDR2 as SYDVKM. This CDR3 comprises 14 residues. The junction had 4 bases not matched to a gene; V was cut back by 6 bases and J by 4 bases. The CDR3 protein is CASRGTGRNQPQHF. CDR3 coding DNA: TGTGCCAGCAGGGGGACAGGGAGAAATCAGCCCCAGCATTTT.

V is TRBV7-8 and J is TRBJ2-7, with 12 nucleotides matching TRBD2. CDR1 and CDR2 from the germline V gene are SGHVS and FQNEAQ. Trimming at V came to 5 bases and at J to 6 bases, leaving 5 bases not matched to a gene. There are 14 residues in the CDR3. CDR3 residues: CASSLLAGGREQYF. CDR3 DNA: TGTGCCAGCAGCCTACTAGCGGGGGGACGCGAGCAGTACTTC.

This chain links TRBV25-1 with TRBJ2-1; 8 bases are shared with TRBD2. Trimming cost V 3 bases and J 5 bases; bases outside gene matches: 6. The V gene's germline CDR1 is MGHDK and CDR2 SYGVNS. The CDR3 is made up of 15 amino acids. CDR3 region: CASSDSGIRDNEQFF. The CDR3 DNA follows: TGTGCCAGCAGTGATAGCGGGATACGAGACAATGAGCAGTTCTTC.

The chain employs TRBV7-8 and TRBJ2-2; possible D gene TRBD1, 5 bases. The CDR3 has 15 residues. The ends were cut back, 6 bases at V and 2 bases at J, with 13 bases in the middle. Germline CDR1 and CDR2: SGHVS and FQNEAQ. The CDR3: CASRPTQVNTGELFF. The CDR3 DNA sequence: TGTGCCAGCAGGCCAACACAGGTTAACACCGGGGAGCTGTTTTTT. Combining the CDR3 with reference TRBV7-8 and TRBJ2-2 gives the whole variable domain GAGVSQSPRYKVAKRGQDVALRCDPISGHVSLFWYQQALGQGPEFLTYFQNEAQLDKSGLPSDRFFAERPEGSVSTLKIQRTQQEDSAVYLCASRPTQVNTGELFFGEGSRLTVL.

V usage is TRBV5-4 and J usage is TRBJ2-7; D gene unclear. This CDR3 contains 12 residues. The V end was cut by 2 bases, the J end by 6 bases, with 9 bases between. CDR1 and CDR2 from the germline V gene are SGHNT and YYREEE (reference sequence). In nucleotides, the CDR3 is TGTGCCAGCAGCTTAAAAGAGTTCGAGCAGTACTTC. Encoded protein: CASSLKEFEQYF.

V and J are TRBV5-4 and TRBJ2-3, with no clear D. Trimming left V 0 bases short and J 4 bases short, with 12 bases between. Germline CDR1 is SGHNT and CDR2 is YYREEE (reference sequence). CDR3 size: 15 residues. Here the CDR3 reads CASSLGLESPDTQYF. The CDR3 DNA sequence: TGTGCCAGCAGCTTGGGGTTAGAATCTCCAGATACGCAGTATTTT. Variable domain in full (rest from reference TRBV5-4 and TRBJ2-3): ETGVTQSPTHLIKTRGQQVTLRCSSQSGHNTVSWYQQALGQGPQFIFQYYREEENGRGNFPPRFSGLQFPNYSSELNVNALELDDSALYLCASSLGLESPDTQYFGPGTRLTVL.

This CDR3 is CATREQGMGGYTF. Here the CDR3 DNA reads TGTGCCACCAGGGAACAGGGGATGGGCGGCTACACCTTC. V is TRBV24-1 and J is TRBJ1-2; 7 nucleotides agree with TRBD1. CDR1 KGHDR and CDR2 SFDVKD come from the germline V gene. The CDR3 runs 13 residues. The V segment lost 7 bases and the J segment 8 bases; nucleotides outside the gene matches: 9.

V is TRBV27 and J is TRBJ2-7; 9 bases align to TRBD1. This CDR3 has 13 residues. CDR1 is MNHEY, CDR2 SMNVEV, per germline (reference sequence). V lost 8 bases, J lost 3 bases, and 5 bases stayed unmatched. The CDR3 region is CASSGTGIYEQYF. CDR3 DNA sequence: TGTGCCAGCTCGGGGACAGGGATCTACGAGCAGTACTTC.

The chain recombines TRBV7-2 with TRBJ2-7, with 12 nucleotides matching TRBD2. The germline CDR1 and CDR2 sequences are SGHTA and FQGNSA. This CDR3 is 15 amino acids long. The J segment lost 1 base and the V segment lost 5 bases, leaving 3 bases of the junction unmatched. The CDR3 DNA reads as TGTGCCAGCAGCGTCACTAGCGGGGGGTCCTACGAGCAGTACTTC. It yields the protein CASSVTSGGSYEQYF. Supplemented by reference TRBV7-2 and TRBJ2-7, the full variable domain reads GAGVSQSPSNKVTEKGKDVELRCDPISGHTALYWYRQSLGQGLEFLIYFQGNSAPDKSGLPSDRFSAERTGGSVSTLTIQRTQQEDSAVYLCASSVTSGGSYEQYFGPGTRLTVT.

The V and J genes are TRBV7-2 and TRBJ2-1, with 8 positions matching TRBD2. CDR3 size: 12 residues. V lost 6 bases to trimming and J lost 12 bases; unmatched junction nucleotides: 7. Germline V CDR1 and CDR2: SGHTA, FQGNSA. Here the CDR3 reads CASRSGGPGQFF. DNA for the CDR3: TGTGCCAGCAGGTCGGGAGGGCCTGGGCAGTTCTTC.